There are a few counts of the clone carrying this TCR beta chain. The authors reverse transcribed all of the isolated RNA, so sequencing captured expressed TCRB transcripts. Several million reads were obtained on average from naive, central memory and regulatory T cell samples. Assay: immunoSEQ multiplex PCR; the TCRdb copy retains only in-frame clones and omits some. The table lists under 800,000 clones, around 15% of them singletons, with 0.093% in the top ten. This sample was included in a study of beta chain features in type 1 diabetes. This CDR3 has 17 amino acids. Germline V lookup: CDR1 ENHRY, CDR2 SYGVKD. The V end was cut by 5 bases, the J end by 1 base, with 15 bases between. Sorting that relied on CD45RO/CCR7/CD25/CD127/CD95/CD27 yielded CD4+ naive, central memory, regulatory and stem cell-like memory cells.

The sequence came from a man between 18 and 29 years old in good health. The chain employs TRBV10-3 and TRBJ2-6; D might be TRBD1 (5 bases). The specimen sequenced was naive CD4+ T cells from blood. The CDR3 here is CAISTRELISGANVLTF. CDR3 DNA sequence: TGTGCCATCAGTACCAGGGAACTTATTTCTGGGGCCAACGTCCTGACTTTC.